The sequence of this TCR beta chain was determined in a study of graft-versus-host responses after intestinal transplantation (dated by TCRdb to the early 2020s). Study-wide context: The transplants that recipients received were multivisceral, liver-intestinal, or isolated intestinal. Donor T cell macrochimerism was defined as a peak of at least 4% donor T cells among recipient peripheral blood mononuclear cells. To identify alloreactive clones, pre-transplant mixed lymphocyte reaction products were sequenced and compared with unstimulated pre-transplant donor and recipient T cells. After intestinal transplantation, graft-versus-host and host-versus-graft alloreactive T cell clones were followed in the graft, circulation and bone marrow using bulk TCR-beta CDR3 sequencing. Every recipient was given anti-thymocyte globulin induction, followed by roughly 3 years of maintenance tacrolimus and steroids. The cohort enrolled 20 to 30 intestinal transplant recipients, one of whom was a retransplant, and a few patients without pretransplant specimens were excluded. Samples from a few later patients were sequenced in-house on an Illumina MiSeq with MiXCR processing rather than by the commercial service.

On this clone itself: Its antigen remains undetermined. One base away there is no much larger clone; base qualities are not given.

Trimming takes 6 bases from V and 3 bases from J, and the germline ends sit 12 bases apart. CDR3 length: 14 amino acids, cysteine to phenylalanine. The kept DNA is CDR3 alone, 42 bases in frame from the first base. CDR1 MNHEY and CDR2 SVGAGI are derived from the germline V gene. Library generation was performed with the immunoSEQ multiplex PCR assay. For most patients, genomic DNA was isolated with the Qiagen DNeasy Blood and Tissue Kit and shipped frozen to Adaptive Biotechnologies for TCR sequencing. For most patients, genomic DNA was subjected to high-throughput TCR-beta CDR3 sequencing by Adaptive Biotechnologies. On the authors' methods: Adaptive's ImmunoSEQ software was the source of the TCR sequencing data for about 18 patients, while three other patients were processed with MiXCR and VDJtools. To correct CD4 versus CD8 sorting errors, any sequence found in both subsets at a frequency ratio below 5:1 was removed. CDR3 nucleotide sequences shared by donor and recipient were removed because the origin of these sequences could not be assigned. Alloreactive clones required at least 2-fold expansion over unstimulated cells and minimum CFSE-low frequency of 0.002% (template counts) or 0.001% (read counts). Mappable clones were those detected in sequenced pre-transplant spleen, lymph node, or MLR CFSE-low populations of the donor or recipient. Cumulative frequency of alloreactive clones was calculated as a percentage of all sequences weighted by copy number. TCRdb limited this immuneACCESS table to in-frame rearrangements with V and J called. A share of clones is missing; checked studies link under half to unresolved V genes, and the rest is unexplained. Clonal size and the V and J genes are those of that table, whereas D and trimming came from the DNA. The sample table lists some 90,000 clones, 82% of them with a count of one. The ten largest account for 0.83% of the sample.

Findings and caveats that apply to the study as a whole: In the allografts of patients with donor T cell macrochimerism, GvH to HvG T cell clonal ratios were high. Conclusions were limited by the relatively low number and heterogeneity of intestinal transplant patients. GvH clones were detected in recipient bone marrow, and some appeared earlier in ileal mucosa or blood, consistent with an intestinal mucosal origin. Early after transplant, peak levels of circulating GvH clones were found to be associated with declines in HvG clones.

The intended sense of this specimen's time point label: cells obtained before transplantation from donor or recipient. CD3+CD4+ and CD3+CD8+ populations were FACS-sorted from unstimulated pre-transplant donor and recipient cells taken from spleen or lymph nodes. Here the sequenced sample was unstimulated CD4+ T cells sorted from spleen or lymph node cells, taken before intestinal transplant. The sequence joins TRBV6-5 to TRBJ1-3, with a weak D call of TRBD1 (6 bases match). The source of this sequence is a human donor who received an intestinal transplant. The DNA is as follows: TGTGCCAGCAGCGGACAGTCAGGTGGAAACACCATATATTTT. Translated, it reads CASSGQSGGNTIYF.